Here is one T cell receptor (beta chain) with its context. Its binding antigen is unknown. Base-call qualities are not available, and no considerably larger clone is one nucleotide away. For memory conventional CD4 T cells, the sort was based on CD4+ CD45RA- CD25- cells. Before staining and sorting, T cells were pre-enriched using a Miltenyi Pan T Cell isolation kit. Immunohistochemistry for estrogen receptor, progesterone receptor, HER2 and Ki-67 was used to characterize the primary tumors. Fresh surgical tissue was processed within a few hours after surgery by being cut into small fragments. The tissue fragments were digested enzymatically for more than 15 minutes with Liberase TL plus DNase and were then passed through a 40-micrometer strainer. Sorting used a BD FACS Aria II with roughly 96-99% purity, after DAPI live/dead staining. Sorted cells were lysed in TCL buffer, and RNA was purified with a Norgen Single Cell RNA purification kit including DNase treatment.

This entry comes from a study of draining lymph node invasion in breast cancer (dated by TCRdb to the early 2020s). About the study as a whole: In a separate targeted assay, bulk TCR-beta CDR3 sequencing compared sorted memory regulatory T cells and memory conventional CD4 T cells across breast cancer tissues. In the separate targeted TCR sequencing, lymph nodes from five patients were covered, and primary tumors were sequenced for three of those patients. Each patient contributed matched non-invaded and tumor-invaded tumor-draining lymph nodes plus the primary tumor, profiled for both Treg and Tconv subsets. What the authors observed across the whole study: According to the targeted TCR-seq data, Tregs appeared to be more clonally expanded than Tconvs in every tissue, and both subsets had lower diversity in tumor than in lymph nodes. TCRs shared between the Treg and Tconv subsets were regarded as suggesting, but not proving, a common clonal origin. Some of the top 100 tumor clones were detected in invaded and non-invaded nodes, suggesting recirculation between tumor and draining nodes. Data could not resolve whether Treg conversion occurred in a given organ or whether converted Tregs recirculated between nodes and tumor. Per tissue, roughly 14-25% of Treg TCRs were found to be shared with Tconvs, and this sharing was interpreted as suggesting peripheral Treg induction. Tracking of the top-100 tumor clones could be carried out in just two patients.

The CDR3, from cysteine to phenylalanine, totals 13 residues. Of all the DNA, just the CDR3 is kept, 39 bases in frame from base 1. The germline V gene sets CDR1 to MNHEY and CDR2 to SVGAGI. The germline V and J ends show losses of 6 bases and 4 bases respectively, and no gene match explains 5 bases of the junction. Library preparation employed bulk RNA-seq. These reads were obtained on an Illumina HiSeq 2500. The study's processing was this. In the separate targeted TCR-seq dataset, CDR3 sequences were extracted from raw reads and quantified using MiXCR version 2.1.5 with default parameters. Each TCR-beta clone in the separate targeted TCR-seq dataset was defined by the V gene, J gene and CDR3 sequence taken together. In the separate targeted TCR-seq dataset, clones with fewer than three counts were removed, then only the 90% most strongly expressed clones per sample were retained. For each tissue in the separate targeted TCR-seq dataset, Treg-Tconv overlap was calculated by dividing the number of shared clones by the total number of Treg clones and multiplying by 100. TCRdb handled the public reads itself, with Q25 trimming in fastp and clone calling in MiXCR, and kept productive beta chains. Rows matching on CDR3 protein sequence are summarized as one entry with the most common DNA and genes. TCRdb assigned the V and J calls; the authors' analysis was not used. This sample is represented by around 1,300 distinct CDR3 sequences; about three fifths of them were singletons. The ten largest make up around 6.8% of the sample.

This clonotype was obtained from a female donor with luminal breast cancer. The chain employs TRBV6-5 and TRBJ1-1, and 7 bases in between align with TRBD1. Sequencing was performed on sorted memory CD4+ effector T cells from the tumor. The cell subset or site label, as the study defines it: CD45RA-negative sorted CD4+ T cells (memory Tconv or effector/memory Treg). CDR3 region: CASRPRDSTEAFF. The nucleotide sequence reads TGTGCCAGCAGGCCGAGGGACAGCACTGAAGCTTTCTTT.